The next 14 T cell receptor beta chains were all read from a single sample in a study of blood T cell repertoires in COVID-19. Profiled with immunoSEQ multiplex PCR; TCRdb holds only in-frame clones, not every one. The profile shows approximately 200,000 clones, more than 75% of them singletons. The sample consisted of peripheral blood. The receptors originated from a middle-aged man with acute or convalescent COVID-19.

This clone was found once. V and J are TRBV18 and TRBJ1-3; a possible D gene is TRBD1 (5 bases). This CDR3 region has 15 residues. V was cut by 2 bases and J by 2 bases, with 10 bases left in between. The V gene's germline CDR1 is KGHSH and CDR2 LQKENI. CDR3 coding DNA: TGTGCCAGCTCACCAGACAGTGCCACTGGAAACACCATATATTTT. Protein: CASSPDSATGNTIYF.

The rearrangement joins TRBV24-1 to TRBJ1-1, with D maybe TRBD1 (6 bases). Trimming removed 3 bases from V and 1 base from J, with 14 bases in between. Germline V gene sequence: CDR1 KGHDR, CDR2 SFDVKD. This CDR3 has 16 amino acids. The CDR3 sequence is CATSDGRVGGNTEAFF. In nucleotides, the CDR3 is TGTGCCACCAGTGATGGCAGGGTAGGGGGGAACACTGAAGCTTTCTTT.

V is TRBV5-8 and J is TRBJ1-5; 11 positions agree with TRBD1. The ends lost 6 bases at V and 5 bases at J; junction bases unmatched: 4. This CDR3 region has 14 residues. The germline V gene has CDR1 SGHTS and CDR2 YDEGEE. This CDR3 is CASNRDRGYQPQHF. The CDR3 DNA reads TGTGCCAGCAACCGGGACAGGGGGTATCAGCCCCAGCATTTT.

The chain combines TRBV6-5 with TRBJ1-4; possibly TRBD1 for D (6 bases). CDR1 MNHEY and CDR2 SVGAGI come from the germline V gene. The V end was cut by 8 bases, the J end by 5 bases, with 9 bases between. CDR3 length equals 12 residues. CDR3 loop: CASQGRNEKLFF. For the CDR3, the DNA is TGTGCCAGCCAGGGGCGGAATGAAAAACTGTTTTTT.

The CDR3 reads CASSRASTSPANEQYF. The CDR3 bases are TGTGCCAGCAGCCGAGCATCGACTAGCCCTGCGAACGAGCAGTACTTC. The V call is TRBV4-2, the J call TRBJ2-7; TRBD2 aligns across 7 bases. Germline values: CDR1 LGHNA, CDR2 YNFKEQ. The CDR3 has 16 amino acids. After removal of 4 bases from V and 5 bases from J, the junction contained 14 bases not matched to a gene.

This chain joins TRBV19 and TRBJ2-7; no definite D call. V was trimmed by 6 bases and J by 2 bases, leaving 14 bases between them. The CDR3 length is 14 residues. The germline V gene has CDR1 LNHDA and CDR2 SQIVND (reference sequence). CDR3 DNA sequence: TGTGCCAGTAGACCCGGCAGGCCTCCCTACGAGCAGTACTTC. Encoded protein: CASRPGRPPYEQYF.

The V gene is TRBV28, the J gene TRBJ1-1, with 9 bases lining up with TRBD1. Germline-derived CDR1 and CDR2 are MDHEN and SYDVKM. V lost 6 bases to trimming and J lost 0 bases; unmatched junction nucleotides: 5. The CDR3 runs to 15 residues. CDR3 coding DNA: TGTGCCAGCAGGAGGACAGGGGTCCTGAACACTGAAGCTTTCTTT. It specifies CASRRTGVLNTEAFF.

The chain carries TRBV18 and TRBJ1-4, with 8 bases aligning to TRBD1. J lost 0 bases, V lost 4 bases, and 4 bases had no gene match. CDR3 length equals 16 residues. The germline V gene has CDR1 KGHSH and CDR2 LQKENI. CDR3 region: CASSLGQVATNEKLFF. CDR3 bases: TGTGCCAGCTCACTGGGACAGGTTGCAACTAATGAAAAACTGTTTTTT.

J is TRBJ1-3 and V is TRBV19, with D possibly matching TRBD1 (6 bases). Trimming took off 5 bases at V and 4 bases at J, with 12 bases between the two ends. The CDR3 sequence is 14 residues long. Per germline, CDR1 LNHDA and CDR2 SQIVND (reference sequence). The CDR3 nucleotides are TGTGCCAGTAGTCCCCGACAGGACGGAAACACCATATATTTT. This gives the protein CASSPRQDGNTIYF.

The chain links TRBV30 to TRBJ2-1; 8 nucleotides match TRBD1. The junction had 4 bases not matched to a gene; V was cut back by 0 bases and J by 6 bases. The CDR3 runs to 14 residues. The V gene's germline CDR1 is GTSNPN and CDR2 SVGIG (reference sequence). CDR3 DNA sequence: TGTGCCTGGAGTGTAGACAGGGGAGTCAATGAGCAGTTCTTC. Protein sequence: CAWSVDRGVNEQFF.

The rearrangement links TRBV11-3 to TRBJ2-7, with 9 bases identical to TRBD1. This CDR3 region has 14 residues. The V segment lost 4 bases and the J segment 4 bases; nucleotides outside the gene matches: 5. The germline gives CDR1 SGHNT, CDR2 YENEEA. The CDR3 DNA sequence: TGTGCCAGCAGCTACGGGACAGGGACGTACGAGCAGTACTTC. This encodes CASSYGTGTYEQYF.

V and J are TRBV30 and TRBJ1-1; 8 bases match TRBD1. Germline-derived CDR1 and CDR2 are GTSNPN and SVGIG (reference sequence). The V segment lost 3 bases and the J segment 8 bases; nucleotides outside the gene matches: 8. The CDR3 runs 13 residues. The CDR3 is CAWRRDRGGEAFF. Here the CDR3 DNA reads TGTGCCTGGAGACGCGACAGGGGAGGCGAAGCTTTCTTT.

This clone was counted only a few times. The chain joins TRBV5-5 to TRBJ1-4; D ambiguous. Deletions cut 2 bases from V and 5 bases from J, with 13 bases between. The CDR3 covers 15 residues. CDR1 is SGHKS and CDR2 is YYEKEE in the germline V gene (reference sequence). CDR3 nucleotide sequence: TGTGCCAGCAGCTTAGGTTCCCAGGCAAATGAAAAACTGTTTTTT. Amino acids: CASSLGSQANEKLFF. The entire variable domain, with the rest obtained from reference TRBV5-5 and TRBJ1-4, is as follows: DAGVTQSPTHLIKTRGQQVTLRCSPISGHKSVSWYQQVLGQGPQFIFQYYEKEERGRGNFPDRFSARQFPNYSSELNVNALLLGDSALYLCASSLGSQANEKLFFGSGTQLSVL.

The CDR3 region is CASSLISGMNTEAFF. The CDR3 DNA reads TGTGCCAGCAGTTTAATCAGTGGCATGAACACTGAAGCTTTCTTT. The chain is built from TRBV28 and TRBJ1-1; D unresolved. V was pared by 2 bases and J by 0 bases, with 10 bases between. CDR1 and CDR2 (germline): MDHEN, SYDVKM. This CDR3 spans 15 amino acids. The full variable domain, completed using reference TRBV28 and TRBJ1-1, is DVKVTQSSRYLVKRTGEKVFLECVQDMDHENMFWYRQDPGLGLRLIYFSYDVKMKEKGDIPEGYSVSREKKERFSLILESASTNQTSMYLCASSLISGMNTEAFFGQGTRLTVV.